The 5 T cell receptor beta chains below were found in one sample sequenced in a study of OX40 agonist ivuxolimab in advanced cancers. Libraries were prepared by immunoSEQ multiplex PCR; TCRdb keeps only in-frame clonotypes and omits some of them. This sample yields 70,000 or so clones, of which 84% are seen a single time; less than 0.9% belongs to the top ten. Source: CD4+ or CD8+ T cells sorted from blood, taken in a trial of the OX40 agonist ivuxolimab. These receptor sequences come from an adult with an advanced solid tumor such as melanoma, head and neck, liver or kidney cancer.

DNA for the CDR3: TGTGCCAGCAGCCAAGATGTTGGCCAGGGCTCTAATGAAAAACTGTTTTTT. The encoded protein is CASSQDVGQGSNEKLFF. This chain links TRBV4-2 with TRBJ1-4; tentatively, D is TRBD1 (5 bases). Germline-derived CDR1 and CDR2 are LGHNA and YNFKEQ. V lost 0 bases, J lost 3 bases, and 14 bases lay in between. The CDR3 spans 17 residues.

This clone was counted only a few times. V usage is TRBV5-6 and J usage is TRBJ2-5; TRBD2 might be the D (5 bases). The V end was cut by 2 bases, the J end by 5 bases, with 10 bases between. Germline lookup yields CDR1 SGHDT and CDR2 YYEEEE. There are 13 residues in the CDR3. The CDR3 protein is CASSLTSGETQYF. The CDR3 DNA sequence: TGTGCCAGCAGCTTAACTAGTGGGGAGACCCAGTACTTC. The full variable domain, its missing parts supplied by reference TRBV5-6 and TRBJ2-5, is DAGVTQSPTHLIKTRGQQVTLRCSPKSGHDTVSWYQQALGQGPQFIFQYYEEEERQRGNFPDRFSGHQFPNYSSELNVNALLLGDSALYLCASSLTSGETQYFGPGTRLLVL.

V and J are TRBV5-1 and TRBJ2-7; a possible D gene is TRBD1 (5 bases). The ends were cut back, 0 bases at V and 3 bases at J, with 10 bases in the middle. The CDR3 length is 14 residues. Germline-derived CDR1 and CDR2 are SGHRS and YFSETQ. The DNA of the CDR3 is TGCGCCAGCAGCTTGGAGGGGCCAAGCTACGAGCAGTACTTC. Amino acid sequence: CASSLEGPSYEQYF.

The J gene is TRBJ2-1, the V gene TRBV11-3; D not certain. The germline V gene encodes CDR1 SGHNT and CDR2 YENEEA. The CDR3 consists of 16 residues. V was shortened by 2 bases and J by 1 base, with 12 bases between the two germline ends. The CDR3 loop reads CASSLISSGSYNEQFF. The CDR3 DNA reads as TGTGCCAGCAGCTTAATCTCTTCCGGGTCCTACAATGAGCAGTTCTTC.

The table lists this clone with a count of one. The gene calls are TRBV2 and TRBJ2-1, with 7 bases that match TRBD2. The CDR3 loop spans 15 amino acids. The germline V gene has CDR1 SNHLY and CDR2 FYNNEI. V was pared by 1 base and J by 7 bases, with 7 bases of the junction left unmatched. CDR3 protein: CASSEVRGVGNEQFF. CDR3 DNA sequence: TGTGCCAGCAGTGAAGTACGGGGGGTAGGGAATGAGCAGTTCTTC.